This passage covers 5 T cell receptor beta chains from one sample sequenced in a study of T cell clonality in common variable immunodeficiency. These receptors have no identified antigens. The study, taken as a whole, reports: Reportedly, TCR beta sequences from common variable immunodeficiency showed fewer deletions and N-nucleotide insertions.

Some clones are missing from TCRdb's copy, which holds only in-frame ones; the method was immunoSEQ multiplex PCR. This sample has under 20,000 clones and no singletons, with over 6.5% in the ten largest. The specimen sequenced was peripheral blood mononuclear cells. These TCRs come from a human donor with common variable immunodeficiency.

This clone is judged medium-sized (0.01 to 0.1%). The CDR3 extends 3 residues past the end of the read, so its final part is completed from the germline J gene. The chain links TRBV18 to TRBJ1-1; tentative D call: TRBD1 (6 bases). Germline CDR1 KGHSH, CDR2 LQKENI. The CDR3 extends over 14 amino acids. The germline V and J ends were trimmed by 0 bases and 5 bases, with 10 bases remaining between them. CDR3 sequence reads: CASSPPGARTEAFF. The DNA read from the CDR3 is TGTGCCAGCTCACCACCGGGGGCGCGGACTGAA.

This clone has only a few counts. The observed sequence ends 3 residues before the CDR3 terminus, with the missing tail filled in from the germline J gene. The J gene is TRBJ2-5, the V gene TRBV30; 8 bases match TRBD2. The J segment lost 2 bases and the V segment lost 3 bases, leaving 2 bases of the junction unmatched. The CDR3 spans 13 residues. Germline lookup yields CDR1 GTSNPN and CDR2 SVGIG (reference sequence). This chain's CDR3 is CAWRLAAQETQYF. The DNA read from the CDR3 is TGTGCCTGGAGACTAGCGGCGCAAGAGACC.

This clone was observed many times. The CDR3 loop reads CASSPPSGSYEQYF. The DNA read from the CDR3 is TGTGCCAGTAGCCCCCCCTCGGGCTCCTACGAG. The J gene is TRBJ2-7, the V gene TRBV19; D is unresolved. The CDR3 end lies 3 residues beyond the end of the read and is filled in from the germline J gene. This CDR3 is 14 amino acids long. Germline CDR1 LNHDA, CDR2 SQIVND (reference sequence). The V end lost 6 bases, the J end lost 0 bases, and 12 bases lay between the germline ends. Variable domain in full (rest from reference TRBV19 and TRBJ2-7): DGGITQSPKYLFRKEGQNVTLSCEQNLNHDAMYWYRQDPGQGLRLIYYSQIVNDFQKGDIAEGYSVSREKKESFPLTVTSAQKNPTAFYLCASSPPSGSYEQYFGPGTRLTVT.

The table lists this clone with many counts. Coverage ceases 3 residues before the CDR3 finishes, and the germline J gene fills in the end. The chain combines TRBV18 with TRBJ1-1; D remains unclear. V dropped 9 bases and J dropped 0 bases, with 11 bases sitting between them. CDR3 length equals 13 residues. Germline CDR1 KGHSH, CDR2 LQKENI. The CDR3 bases that were read are TGTGCCAGTTCTTACGGGGTGAACACTGAA. Encoded protein: CASSYGVNTE. The full CDR3 protein is CASSYGVNTEAFF.

This clone was counted a few times. CDR3 bases read: TGCAGTGCTGAGGGCAGGGGATACTACGAG. Protein: CSAEGRGYYE. The whole CDR3 reads CSAEGRGYYEQYF. The genes are TRBV20-1 and TRBJ2-7; D perhaps matches TRBD1 (6 bases). The read ends 3 residues before the CDR3 terminus; that terminus is restored from the germline J gene. The V end was cut by 5 bases, the J end by 3 bases, with 14 bases between. The CDR3 loop spans 13 amino acids. CDR1 is DFQATT and CDR2 is SNEGSKA in the germline V gene (reference sequence).